This entry describes one TCR beta chain. In its sample, this clonotype was seen a few times. Its cognate antigen has yet to be identified. It has no much larger one-base neighbor in the sample; base qualities were not kept. This entry is derived from a study of T cells in Graves' hyperthyroidism and ophthalmopathy (dated by TCRdb to between 2019 and 2020). Concerning the study at large: Peripheral blood samples were taken at the time of initial diagnosis, prior to any treatment. A discovery cohort of about 100 patients, about 44 with Graves' ophthalmopathy and roughly 59 with stable Graves' hyperthyroidism, was used to find distinguishing TCR V-J signatures. Whether ophthalmopathy could be predicted prospectively was tested in an independent validation cohort made up of under 20 hyperthyroidism patients plus 17 patients who later progressed to ophthalmopathy. The roughly 90 discovery patients were divided at random into training and test sets in a 7:3 ratio. Thyroid tissue and blood T-cell repertoires from about 6 Graves' hyperthyroidism patients were also compared in the study. After blood sampling, hyperthyroidism patients were treated with methimazole at a starting dose of 30 mg daily, and ophthalmopathy patients were treated with high-dose intravenous methylprednisolone. According to the paper, TCR Vbeta CDR3 sequencing was carried out on approximately 140 peripheral blood samples, which came from 40 to 45 ophthalmopathy, under 85 hyperthyroidism and roughly 17 progressor patients. Study-wide conclusions, independent of this receptor: A 13 V-J signature model separated ophthalmopathy from stable hyperthyroidism, with around 90% sensitivity and roughly 84% specificity in cross-validation and 80%/75% in testing. In validation, the model predicted progression to ophthalmopathy with over 65% sensitivity and 72% to 75% specificity, a median of roughly seven months before onset. Sample size was not statistically predetermined, and investigators were not blinded to group allocation. Blood samples also contained most of the expanded thyroid clonotypes (frequency above 0.001), which suggests that blood repertoires may reflect thyroid immune responses.

The CDR3 contains 15 residues, cysteine and phenylalanine counted. Only the CDR3 DNA stays, 45 bases, in frame from base 1. CDR1 SGDLS and CDR2 YYNGEE were looked up in the germline V gene. V is shortened by 0 bases, J by 15 bases, and the region joining them spans 22 bases. In the ophthalmopathy patients, disease was moderately to severely active, with a Clinical Activity Score of 3 or more, a NOSPECS grade of 4 or more, and a duration of less than 3 months. Exclusion was applied to patients with uncontrolled infections, other autoimmune diseases, pregnancy or lactation. Diagnoses relied on clinical symptoms, serum thyroxine and TRAb, thyroid ultrasound and orbital computed tomography. PBMCs were isolated from about 9.2 ml of fresh peripheral blood by Ficoll-Paque density gradient centrifugation. Total RNA was extracted using Trizol reagent, and RNA quality was assessed on an Agilent 2100 Bioanalyzer.

The TCR beta CDR3 regions were amplified from the RNA transcripts. For the first round of RT-PCR on the TCR CDR3, the HTBI primer set was used together with the Qiagen OneStep RT-PCR kit. Libraries were constructed in a second round of multiplex PCR, after which size selection and purification were carried out. The libraries were sequenced on an Illumina HiSeq2000 using paired-end 100 bp reads. The original methods were these. SOAPnuke was used to process the raw data, with reads discarded if the reads contained adapters or uncalled bases, had a mean Phred below 15, or lacked an exact constant-primer or identifier match. High-quality paired reads were merged using COPE v1.2.5, and each unique nucleotide sequence was defined as a clonotype. MiTCR v1.1 was used to align the clonotypes against IMGT TRBV, TRBD and TRBJ reference segments. The analysis was restricted to V-J combinations with a frequency above 0.0001, which together covered 99.2% of the repertoires. The TCS score was defined as F50 (clonal expansion) divided by E x V (chaos), with BLOSUM62-based TCRdist calculated between CDR3 peptides within each V-J. Welch's t-statistics and random forest reduced roughly 500 V-J features to 13, which were used in a naive Bayes classifier (R e1071). The raw public reads went through TCRdb reprocessing: fastp at Q25, MiXCR clone calling, in-frame beta chains kept. Every distinct CDR3 protein forms one entry, paired with its most common genes and DNA. The V and J calls, along with clone size, are taken from TCRdb and not from the paper's own processing. This sample has approximately 570,000 distinct CDR3 sequences in its table, and less than 20% of those were observed once. The ten largest clones capture about 45% of the sample.

Sequenced input: blood. The V gene is TRBV9 and the J gene is TRBJ2-1; no D gene call is confident. This receptor was obtained from a middle-aged man with Graves' ophthalmopathy. The nucleotide sequence is TGTGCCAGCAGCGTAGGGCCAAGGTTACCCTTTACCCCGTTCTTC. Its product reads: CASSVGPRLPFTPFF.